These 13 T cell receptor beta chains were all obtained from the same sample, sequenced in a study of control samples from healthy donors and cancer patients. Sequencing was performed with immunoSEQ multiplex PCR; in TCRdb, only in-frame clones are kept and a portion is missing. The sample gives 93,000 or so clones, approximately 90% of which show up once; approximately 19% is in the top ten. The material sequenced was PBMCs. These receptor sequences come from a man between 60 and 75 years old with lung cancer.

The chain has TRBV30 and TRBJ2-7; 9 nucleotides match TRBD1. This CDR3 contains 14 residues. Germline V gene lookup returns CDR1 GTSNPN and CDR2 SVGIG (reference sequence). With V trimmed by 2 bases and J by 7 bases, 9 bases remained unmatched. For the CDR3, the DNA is TGTGCCTGGAGTTCCGGACAGGGGTCTGGGGAGCAGTACGTC. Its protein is CAWSSGQGSGEQYV.

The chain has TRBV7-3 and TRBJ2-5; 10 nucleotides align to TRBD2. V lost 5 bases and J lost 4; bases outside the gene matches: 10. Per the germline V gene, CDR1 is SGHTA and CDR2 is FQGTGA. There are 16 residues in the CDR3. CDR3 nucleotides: TGTGCCAGCAGCCCGCGGGGACTAGCGATGGGAGAGACCCAGTACTTC. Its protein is CASSPRGLAMGETQYF.

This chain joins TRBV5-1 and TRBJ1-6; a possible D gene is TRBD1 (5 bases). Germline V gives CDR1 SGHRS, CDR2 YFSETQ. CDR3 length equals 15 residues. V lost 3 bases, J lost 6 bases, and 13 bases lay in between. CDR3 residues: CASSWDLSGNSPLHF. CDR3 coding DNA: TGCGCCAGCAGCTGGGACCTCAGTGGTAATTCACCCCTCCACTTT.

As DNA, the CDR3 is TGCGCCAGCAGCCAAGGGAAGGGCCGGAGCCAAGAGACCCAGTACTTC. The encoded protein is CASSQGKGRSQETQYF. The rearrangement uses TRBV4-1 and TRBJ2-5; D call uncertain. Trimming shortened V by 1 base and J by 1 base, and 13 bases separated the two germline ends. The V gene's germline CDR1 is MGHRA and CDR2 YSYEKL. This CDR3 is built from 16 residues.

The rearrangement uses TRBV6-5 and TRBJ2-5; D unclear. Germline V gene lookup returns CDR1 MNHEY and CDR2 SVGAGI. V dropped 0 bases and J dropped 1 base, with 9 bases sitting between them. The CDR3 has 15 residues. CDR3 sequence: CASSYSGSGQETQYF. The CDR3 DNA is TGTGCCAGCAGTTACTCGGGGTCTGGCCAAGAGACCCAGTACTTC.

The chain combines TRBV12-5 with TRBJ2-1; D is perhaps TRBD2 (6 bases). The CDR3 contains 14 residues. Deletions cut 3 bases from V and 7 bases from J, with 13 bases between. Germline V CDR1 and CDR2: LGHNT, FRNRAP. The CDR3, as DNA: TGTGCTAGTGGTTTAGGAGCGGGCGGAAATGAGCAGTTCTTC. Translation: CASGLGAGGNEQFF. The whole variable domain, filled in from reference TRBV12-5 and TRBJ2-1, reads DARVTQTPRHKVTEMGQEVTMRCQPILGHNTVFWYRQTMMQGLELLAYFRNRAPLDDSGMPKDRFSAEMPDATLATLKIQPSEPRDSAVYFCASGLGAGGNEQFFGPGTRLTVL.

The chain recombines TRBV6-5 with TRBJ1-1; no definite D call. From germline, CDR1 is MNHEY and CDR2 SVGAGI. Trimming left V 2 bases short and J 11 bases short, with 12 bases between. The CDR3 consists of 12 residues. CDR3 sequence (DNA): TGTGCCAGCAGTTACGGACCGGCCAGTGCTTTCTTT. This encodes CASSYGPASAFF.

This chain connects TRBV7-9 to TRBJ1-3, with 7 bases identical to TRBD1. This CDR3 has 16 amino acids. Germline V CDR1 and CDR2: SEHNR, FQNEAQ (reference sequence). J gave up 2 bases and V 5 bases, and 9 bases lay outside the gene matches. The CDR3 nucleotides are TGTGCCAGCAGCCTGGAACAGGGGATTACTGGAAACACCATATATTTT. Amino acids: CASSLEQGITGNTIYF.

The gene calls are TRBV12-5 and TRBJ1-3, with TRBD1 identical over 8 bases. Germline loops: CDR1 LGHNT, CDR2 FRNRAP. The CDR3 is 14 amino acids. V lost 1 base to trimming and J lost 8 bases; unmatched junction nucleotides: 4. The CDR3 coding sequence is TGTGCTAGTGGTTTGGCCGACAGGGGAGACACCATATATTTT. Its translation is CASGLADRGDTIYF.

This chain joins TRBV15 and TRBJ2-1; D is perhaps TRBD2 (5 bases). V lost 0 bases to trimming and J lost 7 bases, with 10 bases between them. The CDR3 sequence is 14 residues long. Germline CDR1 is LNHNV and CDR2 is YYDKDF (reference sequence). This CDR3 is CATSRDGSANEQFF. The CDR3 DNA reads TGTGCCACCAGCAGAGATGGGAGTGCTAATGAGCAGTTCTTC.

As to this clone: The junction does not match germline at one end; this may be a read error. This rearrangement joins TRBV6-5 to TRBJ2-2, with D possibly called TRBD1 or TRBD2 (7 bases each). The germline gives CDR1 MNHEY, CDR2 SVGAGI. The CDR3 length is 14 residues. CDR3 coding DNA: TGTGCCATTCCACAGGGGAGGGGACACCGGGGAGCTGTTTTT. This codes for CAIPQGRGHRGAVF.

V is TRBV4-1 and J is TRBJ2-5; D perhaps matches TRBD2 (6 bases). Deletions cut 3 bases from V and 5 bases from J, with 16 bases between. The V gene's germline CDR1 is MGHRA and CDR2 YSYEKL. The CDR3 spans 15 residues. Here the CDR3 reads CASSQVGAGKETQYF. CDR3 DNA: TGCGCCAGCAGCCAGGTGGGAGCGGGCAAGGAGACCCAGTACTTC.

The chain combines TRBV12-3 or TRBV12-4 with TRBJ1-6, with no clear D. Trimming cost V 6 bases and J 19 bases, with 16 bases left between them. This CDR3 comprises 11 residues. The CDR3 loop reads CASSLGLLKHF. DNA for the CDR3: TGTGCCAGCAGCCTTGGACTCCTGAAACACTTT.